One and the same sample provided the 4 T cell receptor beta chains below, sequenced in a study of blood T cell repertoires in COVID-19. TCRdb's table, derived via immunoSEQ multiplex PCR, lists solely in-frame clones and lacks some. The sample includes 200,000 to 250,000 clones, 90% seen only once; the top ten take more than 12%. The sequenced material came from PBMCs or T cells enriched from blood (not recorded which). The source of these receptors is a man aged 30 to 45 who had been exposed to COVID-19.

The chain recombines TRBV18 with TRBJ2-3, with 7 positions matching TRBD2. CDR1 and CDR2 from the germline V gene are KGHSH and LQKENI. V was clipped by 3 bases and J by 0 bases; unmatched bases: 6. The CDR3 covers 16 residues. The CDR3 is CASSPPSGPSTDTQYF. The CDR3, as DNA: TGTGCCAGCTCACCCCCTAGCGGTCCTAGCACAGATACGCAGTATTTT.

This clone was seen just once. The CDR3 nucleotides are TGTGCCAGCAGTGGATGGCCCGGGGAGCTGTTTTTT. Translated: CASSGWPGELFF. The chain has TRBV6-4 and TRBJ2-2; D remains unclear. V lost 4 bases and J 6 bases, leaving 6 bases between the germline ends. Per germline, CDR1 MRHNA and CDR2 SNTAGT. This CDR3 has 12 residues.

The gene calls are TRBV7-5 and TRBJ2-1; the D call of TRBD2 is as the table states it, not checked on the DNA. TRBV7-5 is a pseudogene. The CDR3 totals 18 residues. CDR3 in amino acids: CVRSLTSGMYFLYNEQFF. CDR3 nucleotide sequence: TGTGTCAGAAGTTTGACTAGCGGCATGTACTTCCTCTACAATGAGCAGTTCTTC.

The V gene is TRBV3-1 (or the pseudogene TRBV3-2), the J gene TRBJ2-7; TRBD1 aligns across 7 bases. Unmatched junction bases numbered 9, after V lost 5 bases and J lost 2 bases. The CDR3 totals 15 residues. Germline V CDR1 and CDR2: LGHDT, YNNKEL (reference sequence). The CDR3 sequence: CASSTSWDSPYEQYF. CDR3 coding DNA: TGTGCCAGCAGCACTTCCTGGGACAGTCCCTACGAGCAGTACTTC.